One sample yielded the 23 T cell receptor beta chains listed below, sequenced in a study of shared T cell receptors in the human thymus. Data came from immunoSEQ multiplex PCR; TCRdb stores just in-frame clones and leaves some out. The table has some 720,000 clones, roughly 90% seen once; the top ten hold 0.008% to 0.011%. The same specimen was also included in a second study, on human thymus T cells.

The source material was thymocytes. These receptors came from a boy under two years old with a congenital heart defect.

The gene calls are TRBV2 and TRBJ2-5, with D unresolved. Between the trimmed V and J ends, which lost 4 bases and 5 bases, there was a span of 8 bases. This CDR3 spans 12 amino acids. Germline values: CDR1 SNHLY, CDR2 FYNNEI. Written as DNA, the CDR3 is TGTGCCAGCAGTGCGCAGGCGGAGACCCAGTACTTC. Its protein is CASSAQAETQYF.

For the CDR3, the DNA is TGCGCCAGCAGCAGGGGACAGGAGGTCTCTGGCGGGGAGCTGTTTTTT. Amino acid sequence: CASSRGQEVSGGELFF. The V gene is TRBV5-1, the J gene TRBJ2-2, with 8 bases lining up with TRBD1. Germline V gene lookup returns CDR1 SGHRS and CDR2 YFSETQ. V was pared by 4 bases and J by 7 bases, with 12 bases of the junction left unmatched. CDR3 length equals 16 residues.

This rearrangement joins TRBV27 to TRBJ2-6; 7 positions agree with TRBD1. CDR1 is MNHEY, CDR2 SMNVEV, per germline (reference sequence). V was clipped by 7 bases and J by 0 bases; unmatched bases: 12. The CDR3 length is 18 residues. CDR3 in DNA: TGTGCCAGCACGCAGGACGGGACAGCCAACTCTGGGGCCAACGTCCTGACTTTC. It encodes CASTQDGTANSGANVLTF.

The rearrangement uses TRBV28 and TRBJ1-1, with 8 bases identical to TRBD1. Germline-derived CDR1 and CDR2 are MDHEN and SYDVKM. J lost 4 bases, V lost 5 bases, and 9 bases had no gene match. This CDR3 comprises 15 residues. The DNA for the CDR3 is TGTGCCAGCAGTCCCGGACAGGGCCCGGCCACTGAAGCTTTCTTT. It specifies CASSPGQGPATEAFF.

The chain is built from TRBV27 and TRBJ2-3, with D possibly matching TRBD1 (7 bases). CDR1 is MNHEY and CDR2 is SMNVEV in the germline V gene (reference sequence). The CDR3 consists of 15 residues. V gave up 7 bases and J gave up 2 bases, with 16 bases separating them. CDR3 DNA sequence: TGTGCCAGCACCATGGGGGGACAGAACACAGATACGCAGTATTTT. Translated, it gives CASTMGGQNTDTQYF.

The chain has TRBV27 and TRBJ1-2, with D unresolved. Trimming took 5 bases from V and 0 from J, leaving 13 bases between them. This CDR3 comprises 15 residues. Germline CDR1 and CDR2: MNHEY and SMNVEV (reference sequence). The DNA of the CDR3 is TGTGCCAGCAGTCCCAACACACACGCTAACTATGGCTACACCTTC. Translation gives CASSPNTHANYGYTF.

This chain links TRBV19 with TRBJ2-3; 11 bases agree with TRBD2. The CDR3 contains 14 residues. V lost 6 bases, J lost 4 bases, and 3 bases stayed unmatched. Germline V CDR1 and CDR2: LNHDA, SQIVND (reference sequence). The CDR3 DNA follows: TGTGCCAGTAGCACTAGCGGGAGAGCAGATACGCAGTATTTT. Translating gives CASSTSGRADTQYF. The entire variable domain, with the rest obtained from reference TRBV19 and TRBJ2-3, is as follows: DGGITQSPKYLFRKEGQNVTLSCEQNLNHDAMYWYRQDPGQGLRLIYYSQIVNDFQKGDIAEGYSVSREKKESFPLTVTSAQKNPTAFYLCASSTSGRADTQYFGPGTRLTVL.

The rearrangement links TRBV27 to TRBJ1-2; 8 bases map to TRBD1. V dropped 6 bases and J dropped 4; count of bases not matched to a gene: 10. The CDR3 length is 15 residues. Germline values: CDR1 MNHEY, CDR2 SMNVEV (reference sequence). CDR3 DNA: TGTGCCAGCAGCCCGACAGGGGCCCATATCTATGGCTACACCTTC. Protein product: CASSPTGAHIYGYTF.

The chain links TRBV27 to TRBJ1-4; 9 bases are shared with TRBD1. Per the germline V gene, CDR1 is MNHEY and CDR2 is SMNVEV (reference sequence). CDR3 length: 17 residues. The V gene end was trimmed by 6 bases and the J gene end by 0 bases; junction bases not matched to a gene: 8. The CDR3 is CASSNRQGVATNEKLFF. In DNA, the CDR3 is TGTGCCAGCAGCAATCGACAGGGGGTCGCAACTAATGAAAAACTGTTTTTT.

V usage is TRBV5-6 and J usage is TRBJ2-7, with TRBD1 identical over 9 bases. Trimming removed 0 bases from V and 4 bases from J; junction bases left unmatched: 5. The CDR3 has 15 amino acids. Germline-derived CDR1 and CDR2 are SGHDT and YYEEEE. CDR3 amino acids: CASSLDRDRVYEQYF. CDR3 in DNA: TGTGCCAGCAGCTTGGACCGGGACAGGGTTTACGAGCAGTACTTC. Variable domain in full (rest from reference TRBV5-6 and TRBJ2-7): DAGVTQSPTHLIKTRGQQVTLRCSPKSGHDTVSWYQQALGQGPQFIFQYYEEEERQRGNFPDRFSGHQFPNYSSELNVNALLLGDSALYLCASSLDRDRVYEQYFGPGTRLTVT.

The V call is TRBV29-1, the J call TRBJ2-5; possibly TRBD2 for D (5 bases). Germline V gene data show CDR1 as SQVTM and CDR2 as ANQGSEA. Trimming pared 6 bases from V and 0 bases from J, leaving 14 bases between. The CDR3 consists of 14 residues. The CDR3 protein is CSVPGYGYQETQYF. The CDR3 region has the DNA TGCAGCGTCCCGGGGTACGGGTACCAAGAGACCCAGTACTTC.

The rearrangement joins TRBV9 to TRBJ2-1, with 15 bases fitting TRBD2. The CDR3 spans 18 residues. Germline assignment: CDR1 SGDLS and CDR2 YYNGEE. After removal of 1 base from V and 6 bases from J, the junction contained 8 bases not matched to a gene. Here the CDR3 DNA reads TGTGCCAGCAGCGTACGGGGACTAGCGGGAGGCCCGGCCAATGAGCAGTTCTTC. It yields the protein CASSVRGLAGGPANEQFF.

V is TRBV4-3 and J is TRBJ1-2; 10 bases align to TRBD1. After removal of 4 bases from V and 3 bases from J, the junction contained 5 bases not matched to a gene. The CDR3 contains 15 residues. The germline gives CDR1 LGHNA, CDR2 YSLEER. The CDR3 loop is CASSPRQGADYGYTF. DNA of the CDR3: TGCGCCAGCAGCCCACGACAGGGGGCGGACTATGGCTACACCTTC.

The CDR3 coding sequence is TGTGCCAGCAGTTGCGGTTCCGCGGGCTACACCTTC. The encoded protein is CASSCGSAGYTF. The chain uses TRBV28 and TRBJ1-2; D is undetermined. The CDR3 is 12 amino acids. In germline, CDR1 is MDHEN, CDR2 SYDVKM. V gave up 4 bases and J gave up 8 bases, with 11 bases separating them.

This chain joins TRBV14 and TRBJ2-5; perhaps TRBD1 as D (6 bases). Trimming took 0 bases from V and 3 from J, leaving 17 bases between them. The CDR3 is 17 amino acids. CDR1 and CDR2 from the germline V gene are SGHDN and FVKESK. The CDR3 loop is CASSQDRRGRGEETQYF. CDR3 DNA: TGTGCCAGCAGCCAAGATCGAAGGGGGAGAGGGGAAGAGACCCAGTACTTC.

The V and J genes are TRBV4-2 and TRBJ2-3; 7 positions agree with TRBD1. Trimming cost V 4 bases and J 4 bases; bases outside gene matches: 5. Germline assignment: CDR1 LGHNA and CDR2 YNFKEQ. CDR3 length: 14 residues. In DNA form, the CDR3 reads TGTGCCAGCAGCCGGAGACAGGGCTCAGATACGCAGTATTTT. This codes for CASSRRQGSDTQYF.

The chain joins TRBV7-4 to TRBJ1-4, with D hard to call. Trimming took 5 bases from V and 4 from J, leaving 11 bases between them. CDR1 and CDR2 from the germline V gene are SGHVT and SQSDAQ. This CDR3 contains 14 residues. The CDR3 here is CASSIYTVNEKLFF. The DNA of the CDR3 is TGTGCCAGCAGCATTTACACCGTTAATGAAAAACTGTTTTTT.

V usage is TRBV6-6 and J usage is TRBJ2-1; TRBD2 is a possible D gene (6 bases). V was shortened by 7 bases and J by 6 bases, with 16 bases between the two germline ends. Germline V gene lookup returns CDR1 MNHNY and CDR2 SVGAGI (reference sequence). This CDR3 has 14 amino acids. CDR3 region: CASNAPRDPNEQFF. CDR3 sequence (DNA): TGTGCCAGCAACGCCCCGCGGGACCCCAATGAGCAGTTCTTC.

The chain recombines TRBV14 with TRBJ2-7; a possible D gene is TRBD1 (5 bases). Trimming removed 4 bases from V and 4 bases from J, with 17 bases in between. Germline CDR1 SGHDN, CDR2 FVKESK. The CDR3 totals 15 residues. The CDR3 DNA reads TGTGCCAGCAGCCTCAGAGGCAGGGAAAAATACGAGCAGTACTTC. Amino acids: CASSLRGREKYEQYF. The variable domain in full, completed from reference TRBV14 and TRBJ2-7, reads EAGVTQFPSHSVIEKGQTVTLRCDPISGHDNLYWYRRVMGKEIKFLLHFVKESKQDESGMPNNRFLAERTGGTYSTLKVQPAELEDSGVYFCASSLRGREKYEQYFGPGTRLTVT.

The gene calls are TRBV2 and TRBJ2-7; 9 positions agree with TRBD2. Germline V lookup: CDR1 SNHLY, CDR2 FYNNEI. Trimming removed 6 bases from V and 6 bases from J; junction bases left unmatched: 3. CDR3 length: 12 amino acids. CDR3 protein: CASRREGFEQYF. The CDR3 DNA is TGTGCCAGCAGGCGGGAGGGCTTCGAGCAGTACTTC.

A note on this clone: At one end, the junction sequence differs from germline, possibly due to a read error. J is TRBJ2-5 and V is TRBV4-1; TRBD2 matches 8 bases. Germline V lookup: CDR1 MGHRA, CDR2 YSYEKL. The CDR3 consists of 17 residues. CDR3 in amino acids: CASSQGGKREIEETQYF. The CDR3 DNA follows: TGCGCCAGCAGCCAAGGGGGGAAGCGGGAGATTGAAGAGACCCAATACTTC.

V usage is TRBV6-6 and J usage is TRBJ1-5; 10 bases are a match to TRBD1. The CDR3 covers 14 residues. V shed 0 bases and J 7 bases; nucleotides not matched to a gene: 0. Germline V gene data show CDR1 as MNHNY and CDR2 as SVGAGI (reference sequence). As DNA, the CDR3 is TGTGCCAGCAGTTACTCGGGACAGGGGCAGCCCCAGCATTTT. Translation: CASSYSGQGQPQHF.

The V call is TRBV28, the J call TRBJ2-5, with TRBD2 as a possible D gene (6 bases). The CDR3 loop spans 15 amino acids. CDR1 is MDHEN, CDR2 SYDVKM, per germline. Deletions cut 6 bases from V and 2 bases from J, with 16 bases between. The chain's CDR3 is CASSNSGGLQETQYF. As DNA, the CDR3 is TGTGCCAGCAGCAATAGCGGAGGACTACAAGAGACCCAGTACTTC.